What follows are 15 T cell receptor beta chains derived from one specimen sequenced in a study of cytomegalovirus exposure and HLA in healthy donors. Use of 60 Vbeta and 13 Jbeta primers characterized the PCR. Generated by immunoSEQ multiplex PCR, the TCRdb table keeps only in-frame clones and is missing some. The sample contains about 93,000 clones, around three quarters of which appear only once. Sequenced sample: PBMCs. These receptor sequences come from a man aged 25-40 years in good health and CMV-seronegative.

This chain links TRBV2 with TRBJ1-5, with TRBD1 matching over 9 bases. The germline gives CDR1 SNHLY, CDR2 FYNNEI. The CDR3 length is 13 residues. Unmatched junction bases numbered 4, after V lost 7 bases and J lost 6 bases. This CDR3 reads CASNRQGVQPQHF. Written as DNA, the CDR3 is TGTGCCAGCAACCGACAGGGGGTTCAGCCCCAGCATTTT.

The J gene is TRBJ1-1, the V gene TRBV6-1; 8 bases are shared with TRBD1. V dropped 5 bases and J dropped 5; count of bases not matched to a gene: 4. The length of the CDR3 is 13 residues. Germline-derived CDR1 and CDR2 are MNHNS and SASEGT. CDR3 nucleotides: TGTGCCAGCAGTACCCAGGGGGCTACTGAAGCTTTCTTT. Residues: CASSTQGATEAFF.

The chain recombines TRBV18 with TRBJ1-2, with 8 bases lining up with TRBD1. In germline, CDR1 is KGHSH, CDR2 LQKENI. The CDR3 consists of 13 residues. After removal of 2 bases from V and 6 bases from J, the junction contained 2 bases not matched to a gene. CDR3 protein: CASSPNRGDGYTF. CDR3 in DNA: TGTGCCAGCTCACCAAACAGGGGGGATGGCTACACCTTC.

The V and J genes are TRBV5-1 and TRBJ2-2; D is uncertain. The germline V gene encodes CDR1 SGHRS and CDR2 YFSETQ. Trimming took 4 bases from V and 3 from J, leaving 7 bases between them. CDR3 size: 13 residues. CDR3 sequence reads: CASSGQHTGELFF. The CDR3 nucleotides read TGCGCCAGCAGCGGGCAACACACCGGGGAGCTGTTTTTT.

The chain uses TRBV7-9 and TRBJ1-2; 9 bases match TRBD1. After removal of 1 base from V and 6 bases from J, the junction contained 3 bases not matched to a gene. This CDR3 comprises 14 residues. CDR1 and CDR2 from the germline V gene are SEHNR and FQNEAQ (reference sequence). The chain's CDR3 is CASSLVGQGDGYTF. The DNA for the CDR3 is TGTGCCAGCAGCTTAGTGGGACAGGGAGATGGCTACACCTTC.

The chain employs TRBV4-2 and TRBJ2-1, with 9 nucleotides matching TRBD2. Germline CDR1 reads LGHNA; CDR2 reads YNFKEQ. The CDR3 totals 16 residues. V trimming: 0 bases; J trimming: 2 bases; junction bases outside the gene matches: 2. The CDR3 reads CASSQDGGGAYNEQFF. The CDR3 DNA reads as TGTGCCAGCAGCCAAGATGGCGGGGGGGCCTACAATGAGCAGTTCTTC.

The chain recombines TRBV10-1 with TRBJ2-5; maybe TRBD2 (6 bases). With 2 bases removed from V and 7 bases from J, the gap between germline ends came to 17 bases. The CDR3 runs to 15 residues. Per germline, CDR1 WNHNN and CDR2 SYGVQD (reference sequence). In DNA form, the CDR3 reads TGCGCCAGCAGTGAGCGAGGAGGTCTCGGGGGGACCCAGTACTTC. Protein product: CASSERGGLGGTQYF.

This clone appeared a few times. The rearrangement joins TRBV7-2 to TRBJ1-1, with 8 bases that match TRBD1. CDR1 SGHTA and CDR2 FQGNSA come from the germline V gene. The CDR3 totals 13 residues. V trimming: 5 bases; J trimming: 6 bases; junction bases outside the gene matches: 5. The CDR3 reads CASSHGQGAEAFF. CDR3 DNA: TGTGCCAGCAGCCACGGACAGGGCGCTGAAGCTTTCTTT.

The rearrangement links TRBV4-3 to TRBJ2-2; unclear D gene. This CDR3 is built from 14 residues. V gave up 0 bases and J gave up 6 bases, with 8 bases separating them. Per the germline V gene, CDR1 is LGHNA and CDR2 is YSLEER. The CDR3 nucleotides are TGCGCCAGCAGCCAAGATGTTATTTCCGGGGAGCTGTTTTTT. Its translation: CASSQDVISGELFF.

The chain employs TRBV6-5 and TRBJ1-5, with D maybe TRBD1 (6 bases). CDR1 and CDR2 from the germline V gene are MNHEY and SVGAGI. V lost 2 bases, J lost 4 bases, and 9 bases lay in between. This CDR3 is 14 amino acids long. As DNA, the CDR3 is TGTGCCAGCAGTTACAGACAGGATAATCAGCCCCAGCATTTT. Its translation is CASSYRQDNQPQHF.

J is TRBJ2-7 and V is TRBV27, with TRBD1 matching 8 bases. This CDR3 spans 14 amino acids. Per the germline V gene, CDR1 is MNHEY and CDR2 is SMNVEV (reference sequence). V trimming: 3 bases; J trimming: 2 bases; junction bases outside the gene matches: 3. The CDR3 is CASSFSGGPYEQYF. The DNA of the CDR3 is TGTGCCAGCAGTTTCTCAGGGGGCCCCTACGAGCAGTACTTC.

The J gene is TRBJ1-3, the V gene TRBV5-1; 7 bases align to TRBD1. From germline, CDR1 is SGHRS and CDR2 YFSETQ. The J segment lost 8 bases and the V segment lost 4 bases, leaving 9 bases of the junction unmatched. The CDR3 contains 14 residues. The CDR3 nucleotides read TGCGCCAGCAGCAGGGCAGGGGGGCTTGACACCATATATTTT. This encodes CASSRAGGLDTIYF.

The chain combines TRBV27 with TRBJ1-2; 7 bases agree with TRBD1. Trimming cost V 5 bases and J 0 bases; bases outside gene matches: 9. Germline CDR1 is MNHEY and CDR2 is SMNVEV (reference sequence). The CDR3 is 16 amino acids. CDR3 bases: TGTGCCAGCAGTCCATCGGCGGGACAGACTAACTATGGCTACACCTTC. Protein sequence: CASSPSAGQTNYGYTF.

V gene TRBV28 combines with J gene TRBJ1-6, with no clear D. The V gene lost 3 bases and the J gene lost 0 bases, with 9 bases spanning the gap. Looked up from germline, CDR1 is MDHEN and CDR2 is SYDVKM. The length of the CDR3 is 16 residues. This chain's CDR3 is CASSLAGSSYNSPLHF. The CDR3 DNA reads TGTGCCAGCAGTTTGGCGGGTAGCTCCTATAATTCACCCCTCCACTTT.

This chain links TRBV27 with TRBJ1-6; 8 positions agree with TRBD1. CDR1 and CDR2 from the germline V gene are MNHEY and SMNVEV (reference sequence). J gave up 9 bases and V 4 bases, and 11 bases lay outside the gene matches. This CDR3 region has 16 residues. In nucleotides, the CDR3 is TGTGCCAGCAGTTCCACCCCGACAGGGGAGGCTTCACCCCTCCACTTT. It encodes CASSSTPTGEASPLHF.